This TCR beta chain was sequenced in a study of T cell responses to AZD1222 COVID-19 vaccine. Second-dose recipients at about 4 or about 12 weeks were treated as one pooled group. On this clone itself: Its antigen is undetermined.

Data came from immunoSEQ multiplex PCR; TCRdb stores just in-frame clones and leaves some out. In the table there are more than 90,000 clones, more than 75% of which are singletons. The CDR3 consists of 16 residues. Trimming took 3 bases from V and 1 from J; bases not matched to a gene: 4. Germline V gene sequence: CDR1 LGHDT, CDR2 YNNKEL (reference sequence). Study results and limitations: Repertoire samples came only from after the peak T cell response. Nearly half of the spike-specific TCRs reportedly recognize variant regions that carry no mutations. Clonal diversity was possibly underestimated, and the donors were mostly white British, with more females.

The sample here was peripheral blood, taken 28 days after the second AZD1222 dose. V is TRBV3-1 (or the pseudogene TRBV3-2) and J is TRBJ2-5, with TRBD2 identical over 11 bases. The sequence was obtained from an adult who received the AZD1222 COVID-19 vaccine. The CDR3 sequence: CASSHGGTSGQETQYF. CDR3 nucleotide sequence: TGTGCCAGCAGCCATGGTGGGACTAGCGGCCAAGAGACCCAGTACTTC.